This record covers a single TCR beta chain. Its target is unknown. Trimming took 4 bases from V and 0 from J; bases not matched to a gene: 10. The germline V gene has CDR1 SGHNT and CDR2 YYREEE (reference sequence). This CDR3 region has 17 residues. The sample originates from a study of OX40 agonist ivuxolimab in advanced cancers. Profiling relied on immunoSEQ multiplex PCR, and the TCRdb table lists in-frame clones only, not all of them. The table lists approximately 70,000 clones, around nine tenths of them singletons. Study-wide results and limits: In the expanded peripheral T cells, antigen specificity was never determined. Dosing at 0.1 to 3.0 mg/kg was accompanied by clonal expansion of CD4+ and CD8+ blood T cells by week 6.

Enrollment shut out patients with autoimmune disease history or systemic immunosuppression. This chain joins TRBV5-4 and TRBJ2-7; 10 positions agree with TRBD2. This TCR derives from an adult with an advanced solid tumor such as melanoma, head and neck, liver or kidney cancer. The source material was CD4+ or CD8+ T cells sorted from blood, sampled in a trial of the OX40 agonist ivuxolimab. As DNA, the CDR3 is TGTGCCAGCAGCCCGGGGGGCGGACTAGCGGCCTCCTACGAGCAGTACTTC. Amino acids: CASSPGGGLAASYEQYF. The full variable domain, completed using reference TRBV5-4 and TRBJ2-7, is ETGVTQSPTHLIKTRGQQVTLRCSSQSGHNTVSWYQQALGQGPQFIFQYYREEENGRGNFPPRFSGLQFPNYSSELNVNALELDDSALYLCASSPGGGLAASYEQYFGPGTRLTVT.